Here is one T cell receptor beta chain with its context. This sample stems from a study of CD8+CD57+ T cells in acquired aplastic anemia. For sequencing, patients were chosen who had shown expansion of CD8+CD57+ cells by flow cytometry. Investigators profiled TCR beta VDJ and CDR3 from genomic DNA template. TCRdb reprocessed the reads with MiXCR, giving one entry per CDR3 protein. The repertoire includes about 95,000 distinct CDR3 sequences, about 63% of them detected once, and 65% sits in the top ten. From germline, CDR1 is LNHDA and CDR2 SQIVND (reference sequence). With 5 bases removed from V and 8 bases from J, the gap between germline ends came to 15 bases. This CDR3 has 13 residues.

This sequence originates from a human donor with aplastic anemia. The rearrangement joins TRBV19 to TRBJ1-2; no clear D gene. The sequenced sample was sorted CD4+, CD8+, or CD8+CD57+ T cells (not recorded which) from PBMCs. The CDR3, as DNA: TGTGCCAGTAGTGTCATGAGGGATCGCGGCTACACCTTC. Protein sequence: CASSVMRDRGYTF. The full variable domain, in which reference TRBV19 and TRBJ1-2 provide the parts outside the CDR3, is DGGITQSPKYLFRKEGQNVTLSCEQNLNHDAMYWYRQDPGQGLRLIYYSQIVNDFQKGDIAEGYSVSREKKESFPLTVTSAQKNPTAFYLCASSVMRDRGYTFGSGTRLTVV.